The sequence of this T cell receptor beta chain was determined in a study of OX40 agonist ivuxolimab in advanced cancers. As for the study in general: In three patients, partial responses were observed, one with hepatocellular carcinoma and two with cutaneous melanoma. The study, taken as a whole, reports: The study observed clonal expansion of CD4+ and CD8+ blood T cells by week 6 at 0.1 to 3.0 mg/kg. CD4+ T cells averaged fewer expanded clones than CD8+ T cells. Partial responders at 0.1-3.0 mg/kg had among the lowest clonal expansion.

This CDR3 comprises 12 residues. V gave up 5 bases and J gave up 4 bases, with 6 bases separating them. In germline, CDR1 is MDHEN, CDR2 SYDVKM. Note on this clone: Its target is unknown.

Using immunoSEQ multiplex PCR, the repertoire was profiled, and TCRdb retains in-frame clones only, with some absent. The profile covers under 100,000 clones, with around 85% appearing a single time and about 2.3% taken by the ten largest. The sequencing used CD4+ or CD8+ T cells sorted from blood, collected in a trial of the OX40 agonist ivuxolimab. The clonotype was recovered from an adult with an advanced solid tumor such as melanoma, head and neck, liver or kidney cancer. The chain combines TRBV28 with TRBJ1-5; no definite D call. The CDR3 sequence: CASSEGNQPQHF. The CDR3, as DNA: TGTGCCAGCAGTGAGGGTAATCAGCCCCAGCATTTT.